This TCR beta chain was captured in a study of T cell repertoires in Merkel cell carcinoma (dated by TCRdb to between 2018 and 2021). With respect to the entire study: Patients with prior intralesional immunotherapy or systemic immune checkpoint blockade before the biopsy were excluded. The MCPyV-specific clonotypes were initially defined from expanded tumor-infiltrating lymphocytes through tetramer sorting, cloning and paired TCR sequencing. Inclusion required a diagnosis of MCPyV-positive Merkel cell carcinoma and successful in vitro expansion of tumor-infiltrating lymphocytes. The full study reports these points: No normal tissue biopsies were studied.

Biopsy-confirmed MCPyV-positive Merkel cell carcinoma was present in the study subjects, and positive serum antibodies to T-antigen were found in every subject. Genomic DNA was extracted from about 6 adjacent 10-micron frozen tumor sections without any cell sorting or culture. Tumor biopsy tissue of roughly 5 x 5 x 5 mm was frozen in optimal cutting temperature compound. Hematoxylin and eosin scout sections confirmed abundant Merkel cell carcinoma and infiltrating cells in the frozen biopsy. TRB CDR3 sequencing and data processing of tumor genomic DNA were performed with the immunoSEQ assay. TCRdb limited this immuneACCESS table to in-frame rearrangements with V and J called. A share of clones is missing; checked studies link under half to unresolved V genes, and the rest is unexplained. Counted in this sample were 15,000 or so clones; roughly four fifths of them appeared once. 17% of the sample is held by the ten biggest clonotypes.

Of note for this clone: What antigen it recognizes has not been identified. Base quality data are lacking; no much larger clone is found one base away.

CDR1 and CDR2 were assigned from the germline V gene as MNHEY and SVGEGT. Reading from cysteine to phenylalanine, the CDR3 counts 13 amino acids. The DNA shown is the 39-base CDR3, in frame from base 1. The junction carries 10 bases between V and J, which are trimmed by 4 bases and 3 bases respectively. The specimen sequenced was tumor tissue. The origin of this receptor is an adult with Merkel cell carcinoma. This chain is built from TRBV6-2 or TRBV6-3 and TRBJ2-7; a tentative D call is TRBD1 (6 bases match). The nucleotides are TGTGCCAGCAGTTCGACAGGCGACTACGAGCAGTACTTC. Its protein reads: CASSSTGDYEQYF.